This T cell receptor beta chain is from a study of cytomegalovirus exposure and HLA in healthy donors. Study-level points and caveats: Cytomegalovirus association was assigned to approximately 180 TCR beta chains. As was reported, the classifier diagnosed cytomegalovirus status with high specificity and sensitivity. First-cohort TCR clusters tended to co-occur in the 120 or so validation repertoires, a later analysis found.

Notes on this clone: What it binds is unknown.

Using immunoSEQ multiplex PCR, the repertoire was profiled, and TCRdb retains in-frame clones only, with some absent. Of around 70,000 clones listed, 91% are singletons. The CDR3 is made up of 14 amino acids. Germline assignment: CDR1 KGHSH and CDR2 LQKENI. The V end lost 5 bases, the J end lost 4 bases, and 12 bases lay between the germline ends. The receptor's source is a young man in good health and CMV-seronegative. What was sequenced was PBMCs. The rearrangement uses TRBV18 and TRBJ1-5; possibly TRBD1 for D (5 bases). CDR3 sequence: CASSYGGGNQPQHF. CDR3 coding DNA: TGTGCCAGCTCATACGGGGGTGGGAATCAGCCCCAGCATTTT.